This TCR beta chain was identified during a study of blood T cell repertoires in COVID-19. Study information: PBMCs, B-cell-depleted T cells, or T cells were the source of the cDNA or gDNA that made up the material.

Per the study methods: Amplification with reference gene primers provided the estimates of nucleated cell counts. Profiled with immunoSEQ multiplex PCR; TCRdb holds only in-frame clones, not every one. The D gene and trimming were derived from the DNA, and the V and J assignments and clone size from that table. Here the sample spans fewer than 450,000 clones, about 90% being singletons. Sequencing was carried out using PBMCs or T cells enriched from blood (not recorded which). This TCR came from a woman aged 25-40 years who had recovered from COVID-19.

The CDR3 bases are TGTGCCAGCAGTGAAGTTTCGACCCTGAGGGGCTACACCTTC. It specifies CASSEVSTLRGYTF. V is TRBV6-1 and J is TRBJ1-2; D uncertain. V dropped 1 base and J dropped 8 bases, with 14 bases sitting between them. The germline V gene encodes CDR1 MNHNS and CDR2 SASEGT. This CDR3 is 14 amino acids long.